This T cell receptor beta chain was observed in a study of early T cells in non-severe SARS-CoV-2 infection. Individual cDNA molecules carried attached unique molecular identifiers. Each CDR3 protein gets one entry after TCRdb re-called the 5' RACE reads with MiXCR. The sample consists of 60,000 or so distinct CDR3 sequences, roughly 10% of them appearing once. Study observations and caveats: Private and CD4 specificities were missed by VDJdb matching, which favored anti-spike CD8 responses.

The ends were cut back, 5 bases at V and 4 bases at J, with 11 bases in the middle. The CDR3 sequence is 13 residues long. This clonotype has a handful of counts. Its antigen remains unknown. Sequencing was done on a sample of whole blood. This receptor was obtained from an adult who was a healthcare worker with PCR-confirmed SARS-CoV-2 infection or an uninfected control (not recorded which). This rearrangement joins TRBV12-3 or TRBV12-4 to TRBJ2-5; D gene uncertain. The CDR3 sequence: CASSLLVRETQYF. The CDR3 region has the DNA TGTGCCAGCAGTCTGCTAGTACGAGAGACCCAGTACTTC.